The present entry profiles one T cell receptor (beta chain) with its context. Its antigen is unidentified. The data were taken from a study of blood T cells in healthy people across ages. Study results and caveats: The study could not conclusively compare naive and antigen-experienced cells, given its unsorted PBMCs.

Alongside a J-beta primer mix, a sample-barcoded 5' primer served in a second PCR lasting about 7 to 12 cycles. Using its own MiXCR run on the 5' RACE reads, TCRdb lists one record per CDR3 protein. The sample records roughly 680,000 distinct CDR3 sequences, over 20% being singletons. Germline CDR1 is SGHVS and CDR2 is FQNEAQ. CDR3 length: 16 amino acids. Trimming took 6 bases from V and 0 from J, leaving 14 bases between them. The V gene is TRBV7-8, the J gene TRBJ2-2; a weak D match, TRBD2 (5 bases). The sequenced material came from blood. The receptor was isolated from a man between 65 and 80 years old in good health. CDR3 nucleotide sequence: TGTGCCAGCAGAACCGGGATCCAGGCGAACACCGGGGAGCTGTTTTTT. Translating it yields CASRTGIQANTGELFF.